Below, one T cell receptor (beta chain) is given with its context. Using immunoSEQ multiplex PCR, the repertoire was profiled, and TCRdb retains in-frame clones only, with some absent. The sample contains 65,000 to 95,000 clones, 94% of which appear only once. The data belong to a study of T cell changes during pregnancy in multiple sclerosis. Germline V gives CDR1 MDHEN, CDR2 SYDVKM. J lost 0 bases, V lost 1 base, and 4 bases had no gene match. CDR3 length equals 16 residues. This specimen consisted of peripheral blood, obtained in the second trimester of pregnancy. The TCR sequence derives from a female donor in good health, enrolled as a control in a pregnancy study. This chain uses TRBV28 with TRBJ2-7; 9 bases are a match to TRBD2. The CDR3 sequence is CASSLFPSGNSYEQYF. Here the CDR3 DNA reads TGTGCCAGCAGTTTATTCCCTAGCGGGAACTCCTACGAGCAGTACTTC.